These T cell receptor beta chains were read from a single sample in a study of blood T cell repertoires in COVID-19. Generated by immunoSEQ multiplex PCR, the TCRdb table keeps only in-frame clones and is missing some. Of around 450,000 clones in the sample, approximately 90% are singletons; the top ten hold 4% to 5.5%. The sample was peripheral blood. The receptors originated from a woman younger than 45 with acute or convalescent COVID-19. Each CDR3 is given with its conserved first and last residue. Each record gives: V gene, D gene, clone size, J gene, CDR3 DNA, CDR3 protein. D genes are given only for firm matches. Rows may omit the clone size; those that give it use once, few, many or a size class.

V gene: TRBV7-8
D gene: NA
clone size: NA
J gene: TRBJ2-3
CDR3 DNA: TGTGCCAGCAGCGCCTCGACAGGGAGGGATACGCAGTATTTT
CDR3 protein: CASSASTGRDTQYF

V gene: TRBV7-9
D gene: NA
clone size: NA
J gene: TRBJ2-3
CDR3 DNA: TGTGCCAGCAGCTTACGGCGGGGAAGGGATACGCAGTATTTT
CDR3 protein: CASSLRRGRDTQYF

V gene: TRBV5-6
D gene: NA
clone size: NA
J gene: TRBJ2-5
CDR3 DNA: TGTGCCAGCAGTCCCTCGAGGAGGGAGACCCAGTACTTC
CDR3 protein: CASSPSRRETQYF

V gene: TRBV2
D gene: NA
clone size: once
J gene: TRBJ1-2
CDR3 DNA: TGTATAAAGGAGCTCCGTAACTATGGCTACACCTTC
CDR3 protein: CIKELRNYGYTF

V gene: TRBV11-2
D gene: NA
clone size: NA
J gene: TRBJ1-5
CDR3 DNA: TGTGCCAGCAGCTTAGTTCCAGGGCGAAGAAGCAATCAGCCCCAGCATTTT
CDR3 protein: CASSLVPGRRSNQPQHF

V gene: TRBV3-1/TRBV3-2
D gene: TRBD1
clone size: NA
J gene: TRBJ1-2
CDR3 DNA: TGTGCCAGCAGACCGACAGGGATTTATGGCTACACCTTC
CDR3 protein: CASRPTGIYGYTF

V gene: TRBV11-3
D gene: TRBD1
clone size: few
J gene: TRBJ1-1
CDR3 DNA: TGTGCCAGCAGCCGGACAGGGGGGACTGAAGCTTTCTTT
CDR3 protein: CASSRTGGTEAFF

V gene: TRBV6-5
D gene: NA
clone size: NA
J gene: TRBJ1-2
CDR3 DNA: TGTGCCACCCAAACCGGGGGTTATGGCTACACCTTC
CDR3 protein: CATQTGGYGYTF

V gene: TRBV28
D gene: TRBD1
clone size: NA
J gene: TRBJ2-5
CDR3 DNA: TGTGCCAGCAGTTTTTCAGGGGGAAAAGAGACCCAGTACTTC
CDR3 protein: CASSFSGGKETQYF

V gene: TRBV6-5
D gene: TRBD1
clone size: NA
J gene: TRBJ1-1
CDR3 DNA: TGTGCCAGCAGTCGGGACAGGGGCAGGAACACTGAAGCTTTCTTT
CDR3 protein: CASSRDRGRNTEAFF

V gene: TRBV12-5
D gene: NA
clone size: NA
J gene: TRBJ1-3
CDR3 DNA: TGTGCTAGTGGATGGAGCGAGGGAACCTCTGGAAACACCATATATTTT
CDR3 protein: CASGWSEGTSGNTIYF

V gene: TRBV5-1
D gene: TRBD1
clone size: NA
J gene: TRBJ2-2
CDR3 DNA: TGCGCCAGCAGCTTGAGGGCGGACAGGGAAAAGACCGGGGAGCTGTTTTTT
CDR3 protein: CASSLRADREKTGELFF

V gene: TRBV5-4
D gene: NA
clone size: NA
J gene: TRBJ2-2
CDR3 DNA: TGTGCCAGCAGCTTATCAGTTAAGAACACCGGGGAGCTGTTTTTT
CDR3 protein: CASSLSVKNTGELFF

V gene: TRBV9
D gene: NA
clone size: NA
J gene: TRBJ1-1
CDR3 DNA: TGTGCCAGCAGCGCGAAGACAGGGAACACTGAAGCTTTCTTT
CDR3 protein: CASSAKTGNTEAFF

V gene: TRBV29-1
D gene: TRBD1
clone size: NA
J gene: TRBJ2-1
CDR3 DNA: TGCAGCGTCATCTCCGGACAGGGGCCGTTCTTC
CDR3 protein: CSVISGQGPFF

V gene: TRBV3-1/TRBV3-2
D gene: TRBD2
clone size: few
J gene: TRBJ2-7
CDR3 DNA: TGTGCCAGCAGCCTTTCGACTAGCGGGGGGGCTTTTGCCTACGAGCAGTACTTC
CDR3 protein: CASSLSTSGGAFAYEQYF

V gene: TRBV19
D gene: NA
clone size: NA
J gene: TRBJ1-5
CDR3 DNA: TGTGCCAGTAGTACCCCAAGGGGTCCTAGCAATCAGCCCCAGCATTTT
CDR3 protein: CASSTPRGPSNQPQHF

V gene: TRBV7-9
D gene: NA
clone size: NA
J gene: TRBJ2-7
CDR3 DNA: TGTGCCAGCAGCCGGACAGACTACGAGCAGTACTTC
CDR3 protein: CASSRTDYEQYF

V gene: TRBV18
D gene: TRBD1
clone size: NA
J gene: TRBJ2-1
CDR3 DNA: TGTGCCAGCTCACCAGAGGGACAGGGGAATGAGCAGTTCTTC
CDR3 protein: CASSPEGQGNEQFF

V gene: TRBV19
D gene: NA
clone size: NA
J gene: TRBJ1-1
CDR3 DNA: TGTGCCAGTTGTCGAGCGGAAGGAAACACTGAAGCTTTCTTT
CDR3 protein: CASCRAEGNTEAFF

V gene: TRBV28
D gene: NA
clone size: NA
J gene: TRBJ1-2
CDR3 DNA: TGTGCCAGCAGTTGGGGGGGCCAGGGCTACACCTTC
CDR3 protein: CASSWGGQGYTF

V gene: TRBV13
D gene: NA
clone size: NA
J gene: TRBJ2-3
CDR3 DNA: TGTGCCAGCAGCTTAGAAGGGGCCAGCACAGATACGCAGTATTTT
CDR3 protein: CASSLEGASTDTQYF

V gene: TRBV29-1
D gene: TRBD1
clone size: NA
J gene: TRBJ1-2
CDR3 DNA: TGCAGCGTTAAGGACAGGGCTTATGGCTACACCTTC
CDR3 protein: CSVKDRAYGYTF

V gene: TRBV25-1
D gene: TRBD1
clone size: NA
J gene: TRBJ2-7
CDR3 DNA: TGTGCCAGCAGTGCGGACAGGACGACCTACGAGCAGTACTTC
CDR3 protein: CASSADRTTYEQYF

V gene: TRBV28
D gene: TRBD2
clone size: NA
J gene: TRBJ2-1
CDR3 DNA: TGTGCCAGCAGTTCACTAGCGGGGAGCTCCTACAATGAGCAGTTCTTC
CDR3 protein: CASSSLAGSSYNEQFF

V gene: TRBV5-4
D gene: NA
clone size: NA
J gene: TRBJ2-1
CDR3 DNA: TGTGCCAGCAGCGGAGGGAACAATGAGCAGTTCTTC
CDR3 protein: CASSGGNNEQFF

V gene: TRBV3-1/TRBV3-2
D gene: NA
clone size: once
J gene: TRBJ1-1
CDR3 DNA: TGTGCCAGCAGCCAAGGGGGGCGCACTGAAGCTTTCTTT
CDR3 protein: CASSQGGRTEAFF

V gene: TRBV18
D gene: TRBD1
clone size: once
J gene: TRBJ1-1
CDR3 DNA: TGTGCCAGCTCACCAATGACAGGGTATACGAACACTGAAGCTTTCTTT
CDR3 protein: CASSPMTGYTNTEAFF

V gene: TRBV18
D gene: NA
clone size: NA
J gene: TRBJ2-5
CDR3 DNA: TGTGCCAGCTCACCACCGTCGGGGGGCCGGGAGACCCAGTACTTC
CDR3 protein: CASSPPSGGRETQYF

V gene: TRBV10-2
D gene: NA
clone size: NA
J gene: TRBJ1-1
CDR3 DNA: TGCGCCAGCAGTGAGTCGTTGGCAGGGACTCGGATCACTGAAGCTTTCTTT
CDR3 protein: CASSESLAGTRITEAFF

V gene: TRBV14
D gene: NA
clone size: NA
J gene: TRBJ2-7
CDR3 DNA: TGTGCCAGCGAACAGGGAACGATCTACGAGCAGTACTTC
CDR3 protein: CASEQGTIYEQYF

V gene: TRBV2
D gene: NA
clone size: NA
J gene: TRBJ1-1
CDR3 DNA: TGTGCCAGCAGTGAAGCCGGACCCAGGGCGTACACTGAAGCTTTCTTT
CDR3 protein: CASSEAGPRAYTEAFF